This is a list of T cell receptor beta chains from one sample in a study of CD8+ T cells in alopecia areata. Sequencing used immunoSEQ multiplex PCR; TCRdb keeps in-frame clones, though not all of them. The sample lists approximately 42,000 clones, around 71% occurring once. The sequencing here drew on CD8+ T cells sorted from blood, taken at week 4, from a patient treated with tofacitinib. Receptor source: a human donor with alopecia areata. The CDR3 runs from the conserved cysteine through the conserved F or W. Fields, in order: clone size, J gene, V gene, D gene, CDR3 protein, CDR3 DNA. A D gene is named only where the DNA matches it firmly. Only some rows state a clone size, as once, few, many or a class for expanded clones.

.	TRBJ1-2	TRBV14	.	CASSLAGVGYTF	TGTGCCAGCAGCCTTGCGGGGGTTGGCTACACCTTC
.	TRBJ1-1	TRBV9	.	CASSEGVTLNTEAFF	TGTGCCAGCAGCGAGGGGGTCACTTTGAACACTGAAGCTTTCTTT
.	TRBJ1-6	TRBV4-3	TRBD1	CASSQDSGGSSPLHF	TGCGCCAGCAGCCAAGACTCAGGGGGCAGTTCACCCCTCCACTTT
.	TRBJ1-2	TRBV29-1	.	CSVDTDYNYGYTF	TGCAGCGTTGATACGGACTATAACTATGGCTACACCTTC
.	TRBJ2-1	TRBV5-1	.	CASSGGNYNEQFF	TGCGCCAGCAGTGGTGGGAACTACAATGAGCAGTTCTTC
.	TRBJ1-2	TRBV6-6	.	CASSYLAGDYGYTF	TGTGCCAGCAGTTATCTGGCAGGGGACTATGGCTACACCTTC
.	TRBJ1-5	TRBV27	TRBD1	CASSWTGSNQPQHF	TGTGCCAGCAGTTGGACAGGGAGCAATCAGCCCCAGCATTTT
.	TRBJ2-1	TRBV30	TRBD2	CAWSSGENNEQFF	TGTGCCTGGAGTAGCGGGGAAAACAATGAGCAGTTCTTC
.	TRBJ2-7	TRBV29-1	.	CSVTTGYEQYF	TGCAGCGTTACCACAGGGTACGAGCAGTACTTC
.	TRBJ2-7	TRBV5-6	.	CASSAINYEQYF	TGTGCCAGCAGCGCGATAAACTACGAGCAGTACTTC
.	TRBJ2-5	TRBV28	.	CASEGQETQYF	TGTGCCTCGGAGGGGCAAGAGACCCAGTACTTC
.	TRBJ2-7	TRBV7-9	.	CASSSSWGQAYEQYF	TGTGCCAGCAGCTCCTCTTGGGGGCAGGCCTACGAGCAGTACTTC
once	TRBJ2-1	TRBV7-3	.	CASSPAPSSYNEQFF	TGTGCCAGCAGCCCCGCCCCAAGCTCCTACAATGAGCAGTTCTTC
.	TRBJ2-1	TRBV27	.	CASSLQFPTRSYNEQFF	TGTGCCAGCAGTTTACAATTCCCTACACGCAGTTACAATGAGCAGTTCTTC
once	TRBJ1-1	TRBV25-1	.	CASRVGAEAFF	TGTGCCAGCAGGGTCGGAGCTGAAGCTTTCTTT